The rows below give T cell receptor beta chains drawn from one sample of a study of response to subunit inactivated influenza vaccine. TCRdb recomputed calls from the RT-PCR reads with MiXCR, one row per CDR3 protein. The table includes 500,000 to 650,000 distinct CDR3 sequences, about 8% detected once. Here the sequenced sample was PBMCs from blood, taken roughly 24 months after vaccination. The receptors shown here come from a man in his fifties or sixties who received an inactivated influenza vaccine. Each CDR3 is given without its conserved first and last residue.

J,V,CDR3
TRBJ1-1,TRBV13,ASSGTGPEAF
TRBJ2-7,TRBV27,ASSPYSRLGYEQY
TRBJ2-2,TRBV28,ASTSIGTGNTGELF
TRBJ2-1,TRBV28,ASSGYRAADSEQF
TRBJ1-1,TRBV12-3/TRBV12-4,ASSLTLGNTEAF
TRBJ1-5,TRBV30,AWSHNSNQPQH
TRBJ2-1,TRBV7-9,ASSLGPAGGDNEQF
TRBJ1-5,TRBV28,ASSLSGTGGNQPQH
TRBJ1-1,TRBV9,ASSVVAGGPMGTEAF
TRBJ2-3,TRBV5-1,ASSLGQHPSTDTQY
TRBJ1-5,TRBV7-2,ASSLSGEVQPQH
TRBJ2-5,TRBV9,ASSVGRETQETQY
TRBJ2-5,TRBV6-1,ASRPPLAFQETQY
TRBJ2-1,TRBV28,ASSFLTSSYNEQF
TRBJ2-7,TRBV18,ASSTTRDRGTYEQY
TRBJ2-7,TRBV5-1,ASSQGLAGVYYEQY
TRBJ1-4,TRBV7-9,ASSLGTGEEKLF
TRBJ2-1,TRBV13,ATSPGNNEQF
TRBJ2-7,TRBV20-1,SATDRGRTYEQY
TRBJ2-7,TRBV7-8,ASSLYRIPYEQY
TRBJ1-1,TRBV30,AWSVRSEAF
TRBJ2-3,TRBV4-3,ASSQGLAGVGMTQY
TRBJ1-6,TRBV12-3/TRBV12-4,ASSLGPSPLH
TRBJ2-5,TRBV20-1,SASLAGPGETQY
TRBJ1-6,TRBV16,ASSQSTAPLH
TRBJ2-7,TRBV15,ATSTKGSGSEQY
TRBJ2-4,TRBV12-3/TRBV12-4,ASSLRQNIQY
TRBJ2-3,TRBV10-2,ASGGDTQY
TRBJ2-3,TRBV28,AVPGQGAHTQY
TRBJ2-1,TRBV11-2,ASSFWDRNCEQF
TRBJ2-5,TRBV10-3,AIRAGTGGQETQY
TRBJ2-3,TRBV24-1,AAGGPSDTQY